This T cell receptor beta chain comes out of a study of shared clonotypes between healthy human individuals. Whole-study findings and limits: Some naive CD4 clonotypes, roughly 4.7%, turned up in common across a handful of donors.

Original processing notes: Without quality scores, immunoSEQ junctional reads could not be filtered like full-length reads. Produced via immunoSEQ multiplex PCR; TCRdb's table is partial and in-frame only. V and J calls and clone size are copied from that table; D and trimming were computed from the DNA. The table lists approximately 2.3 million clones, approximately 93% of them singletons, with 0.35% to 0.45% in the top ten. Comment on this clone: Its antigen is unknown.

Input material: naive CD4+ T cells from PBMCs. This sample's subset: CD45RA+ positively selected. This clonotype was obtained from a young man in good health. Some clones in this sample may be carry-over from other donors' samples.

In DNA, the CDR3 is TGTGCCAGCAGCTTAGGGATGGAGACCCAGTACTTC. Translation: CASSLGMETQYF. The V and J genes are TRBV11-3 and TRBJ2-5; D is ambiguous. Trimming took off 1 base at V and 5 bases at J, with 5 bases between the two ends. The CDR3 consists of 12 residues. The germline V gene has CDR1 SGHNT and CDR2 YENEEA.